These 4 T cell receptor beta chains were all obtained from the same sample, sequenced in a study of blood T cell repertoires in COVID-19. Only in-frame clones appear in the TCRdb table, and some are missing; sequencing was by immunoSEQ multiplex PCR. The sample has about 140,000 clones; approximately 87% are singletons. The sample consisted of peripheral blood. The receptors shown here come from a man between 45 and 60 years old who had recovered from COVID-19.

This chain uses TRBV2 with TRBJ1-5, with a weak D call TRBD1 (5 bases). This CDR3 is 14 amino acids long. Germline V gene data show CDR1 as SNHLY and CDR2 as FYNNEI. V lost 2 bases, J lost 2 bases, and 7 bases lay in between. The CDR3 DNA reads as TGTGCCAGCAGTGAATCACAGGGCAATCAGCCCCAGCATTTT. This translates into CASSESQGNQPQHF.

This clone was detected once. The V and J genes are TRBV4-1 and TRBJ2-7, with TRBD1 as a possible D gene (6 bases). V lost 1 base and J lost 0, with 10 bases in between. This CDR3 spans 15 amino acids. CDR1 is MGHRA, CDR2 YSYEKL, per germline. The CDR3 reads CASSQGTEYSYEQYF. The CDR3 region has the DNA TGCGCCAGCAGCCAAGGGACAGAGTACTCCTACGAGCAGTACTTC.

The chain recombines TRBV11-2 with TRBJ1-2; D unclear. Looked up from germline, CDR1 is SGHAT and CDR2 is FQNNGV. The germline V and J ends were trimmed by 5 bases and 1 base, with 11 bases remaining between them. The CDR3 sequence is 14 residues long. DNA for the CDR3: TGTGCCAGCAGCATTCCAGGCTATAACTATGGCTACACCTTC. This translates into CASSIPGYNYGYTF.

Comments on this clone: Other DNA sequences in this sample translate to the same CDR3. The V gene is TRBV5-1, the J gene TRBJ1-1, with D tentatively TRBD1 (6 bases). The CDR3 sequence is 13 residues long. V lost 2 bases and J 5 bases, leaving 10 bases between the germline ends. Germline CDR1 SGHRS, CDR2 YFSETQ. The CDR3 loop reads CASSLGGGTEAFF. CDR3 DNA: TGCGCCAGCAGCTTAGGGGGTGGGACTGAAGCTTTCTTT.